A selection of T cell receptor beta chains follows, all from one sample in a study of shared clonotypes between healthy human individuals. Only in-frame clones appear in the TCRdb table, and some are missing; sequencing was by immunoSEQ multiplex PCR. The table records approximately 97,000 clones, around two thirds of them present only once. Sequencing used memory CD8+ T cells sorted from blood. These receptors all come from a young man in good health. The CDR3 runs from the conserved cysteine through the conserved F or W. Each record gives: clone size, D gene, V gene, J gene, CDR3 DNA, CDR3 protein. D genes are given only for firm matches. Where a row states a size, it is once, few, many or the class of an expanded clone; other rows omit it.

clone size: -
D gene: -
V gene: TRBV18
J gene: TRBJ2-1
CDR3 DNA: TGTGCCAGCTCCGCTCGGGAGACTGACTACAATGAGCAGTTCTTC
CDR3 protein: CASSARETDYNEQFF

clone size: -
D gene: TRBD2
V gene: TRBV29-1
J gene: TRBJ2-1
CDR3 DNA: TGCAGCGTTGAGGTGGGGGGGGTCCTCGATGAGCAGTTCTTC
CDR3 protein: CSVEVGGVLDEQFF

clone size: once
D gene: TRBD2
V gene: TRBV7-2
J gene: TRBJ2-7
CDR3 DNA: TGTGCCAGCAGCTTAGCGGGGACTAGCTACCACGAGCAGTACTTC
CDR3 protein: CASSLAGTSYHEQYF

clone size: -
D gene: TRBD2
V gene: TRBV7-2
J gene: TRBJ2-1
CDR3 DNA: TGTGCCAGCAGCTTAGGAGCGGGAAGCTACAATGAGCAGTTCTTC
CDR3 protein: CASSLGAGSYNEQFF

clone size: many
D gene: -
V gene: TRBV27
J gene: TRBJ2-7
CDR3 DNA: TGTGCCAGCAGTCCCTTCCGGGGTCATTACGAGCAGTACTTC
CDR3 protein: CASSPFRGHYEQYF

clone size: few
D gene: -
V gene: TRBV7-8
J gene: TRBJ2-5
CDR3 DNA: TGTGCCAGCAGCTTAGCTATCGGGGGTGGGGAGACCCAGTACTTC
CDR3 protein: CASSLAIGGGETQYF

clone size: -
D gene: TRBD1
V gene: TRBV28
J gene: TRBJ1-2
CDR3 DNA: TGTGCCAGCAGGGGACAGACAGTTAATGGCTACACCTTC
CDR3 protein: CASRGQTVNGYTF

clone size: few
D gene: -
V gene: TRBV27
J gene: TRBJ2-5
CDR3 DNA: TGTGCCAGCAGTTTATTATGGGAGAATGGGGAGGAGACCCAGTACTTC
CDR3 protein: CASSLLWENGEETQYF

clone size: -
D gene: TRBD1
V gene: TRBV7-9
J gene: TRBJ1-5
CDR3 DNA: TGTGCCAGCAGCCCATGGACAGGGGATAGCAATCAGCCCCAGCATTTT
CDR3 protein: CASSPWTGDSNQPQHF

clone size: few
D gene: -
V gene: TRBV30
J gene: TRBJ1-4
CDR3 DNA: TGTGCCTGTTTTGGAGGGGACGAAAAACTGTTTTTT
CDR3 protein: CACFGGDEKLFF

clone size: -
D gene: -
V gene: TRBV2
J gene: TRBJ2-4
CDR3 DNA: TGTGCCAGCAGTAACGGGGCCAGCAAAAACATTCAGTACTTC
CDR3 protein: CASSNGASKNIQYF

clone size: -
D gene: TRBD1
V gene: TRBV18
J gene: TRBJ1-4
CDR3 DNA: TGTGCCAGCTCACAGGGGGCTCGGACTAATGAAAAACTGTTTTTT
CDR3 protein: CASSQGARTNEKLFF

clone size: once
D gene: -
V gene: TRBV5-6
J gene: TRBJ1-2
CDR3 DNA: TGTGCCAGCAGCTTGTCCGGACAGTTCTATGGCTACACCTTC
CDR3 protein: CASSLSGQFYGYTF

clone size: -
D gene: -
V gene: TRBV11-2
J gene: TRBJ2-3
CDR3 DNA: TGTGCCAGCAGCCCGCTGGACGGTACAGATACGCAGTATTTT
CDR3 protein: CASSPLDGTDTQYF

clone size: -
D gene: TRBD2
V gene: TRBV29-1
J gene: TRBJ2-7
CDR3 DNA: TGCAGCGTTGAATTGCGGGAGAAGGAGTTATGGGAGCAGTACTTC
CDR3 protein: CSVELREKELWEQYF

clone size: medium-sized
D gene: -
V gene: TRBV9
J gene: TRBJ1-2
CDR3 DNA: TGTGCCAGCCTCGGCGGAATACACTATGGCTACACCTTC
CDR3 protein: CASLGGIHYGYTF

clone size: -
D gene: TRBD1
V gene: TRBV29-1
J gene: TRBJ1-1
CDR3 DNA: TGCAGCGTCGGACAGGGGTCTGACACTGAAGCTTTCTTT
CDR3 protein: CSVGQGSDTEAFF